A selection of T cell receptor beta chains follows, all from one sample in a study of cytomegalovirus exposure and HLA in healthy donors. Assay used: immunoSEQ multiplex PCR; TCRdb lists only in-frame clones, some missing. The profile shows 120,000 or so clones, over 65% of them singletons. The sample comprised PBMCs. These receptors were taken from a man under 40 in good health and CMV-seropositive. Both conserved end residues are part of each CDR3. The order of the fields is J gene, V gene, clone size, CDR3 length, CDR3 protein. Clone size, where shown, is once, few, many, or a class for clones that have expanded.

TRBJ1-3,TRBV6-6,.,14,CASSMMDRGHTIYF
TRBJ2-1,TRBV6-5,once,13,CASSYGTYNEQFF
TRBJ2-7,TRBV19,once,14,CASSGSGTLYEQYF
TRBJ1-5,TRBV14,.,15,CASSQLQGVNQPQHF
TRBJ1-2,TRBV30,.,12,CAWGTGGYGYTF
TRBJ1-1,TRBV10-3,once,13,CAIRSDTYTEAFF
TRBJ1-3,TRBV9,.,15,CASSVNRDSGNTIYF
TRBJ2-7,TRBV18,.,14,CASSAGTGAYEQYF
TRBJ2-2,TRBV6-5,.,16,CASSYSTGGEGGELFF
TRBJ2-1,TRBV5-4,.,16,CASSLGGGGERNEQFF
TRBJ2-7,TRBV29-1,few,13,CSVGTGESYEQYF
TRBJ2-6,TRBV7-7,.,14,CASSSSSGANVLTF
TRBJ2-7,TRBV5-4,.,14,CASSEGPARNEQYF
TRBJ2-3,TRBV9,.,14,CASSPGTFSWAQYF
TRBJ2-1,TRBV6-6,few,15,CASSYPTGDGDEQFF
TRBJ2-7,TRBV5-4,.,15,CASSLLGTGDHEQYF
TRBJ2-1,TRBV7-9,.,15,CASSAIQVVHNEQFF
TRBJ2-4,TRBV6-6,.,16,CASRGPGGRVKNIQYF
TRBJ1-1,TRBV10-3,few,13,CAISEPPAREAFF
TRBJ2-7,TRBV21-1,.,14,CASSKDRARYEQYF
TRBJ2-7,TRBV9,.,14,CASSGSGGLREQYF
TRBJ1-1,TRBV6-5,.,15,CASSYSGGRNTEAFF
TRBJ2-7,TRBV15,.,17,CATSRDPVLILSYEQYF
TRBJ1-4,TRBV30,.,15,CAWSAEAGANEKLFF
TRBJ2-2,TRBV7-8,few,15,CASSFDRADTGELFF
TRBJ2-6,TRBV5-6,.,16,CASRREHLSGANVLTF
TRBJ1-1,TRBV19,.,14,CASSMRGLNTEAFF
TRBJ2-2,TRBV9,once,15,CASSQRGANTGELFF
TRBJ2-4,TRBV28,.,15,CASSEGQSVPHIQYF
TRBJ2-1,TRBV27,.,13,CASSFREWNEQFF
TRBJ1-2,TRBV4-3,few,15,CASSSSAGDNYGYTF
TRBJ2-2,TRBV10-3,.,12,CAISGGAGELFF
TRBJ1-2,TRBV4-2,.,15,CASSQGTGANYGYTF
TRBJ2-5,TRBV9,.,18,CASSEPLTGSQAQETQYF
TRBJ2-2,TRBV11-3,.,15,CASSYDRGAAGELFF
TRBJ2-3,TRBV2,.,16,CASSKGGLGETDTQYF
TRBJ1-6,TRBV7-2,.,16,CASSLRGGALRSPLHF
TRBJ2-2,TRBV5-1,.,16,CASSRGQGRPTGELFF
TRBJ2-2,TRBV15,.,17,CATSRDPRGPITGELFF
TRBJ2-3,TRBV5-1,once,13,CASSVENTDTQYF
TRBJ2-1,TRBV4-2,.,13,CASSQAGRDEQFF
TRBJ1-2,TRBV7-9,.,14,CVTPGDRGTYGYTF
TRBJ1-4,TRBV2,.,14,CASSVDRGYEKLFF
.,TRBV28,once,14,CASTRRETTYEQYF
TRBJ2-7,TRBV2,.,13,CASSWDRVYEQYF
TRBJ2-5,TRBV11-2,.,15,CASSPAAGAQETQYF
TRBJ2-6,TRBV9,.,16,CASSVGSVSGANVLTF
TRBJ1-2,TRBV9,.,11,CASRGAYGYTF
TRBJ1-2,TRBV28,.,11,CASSDQGHPHF
TRBJ2-1,TRBV7-3,.,15,CASSLAGVPVGEQFF
TRBJ2-7,TRBV10-1,.,14,CASSESGRAHEQYF
TRBJ2-7,TRBV19,.,13,CASSLDSTYEQYF
TRBJ1-2,TRBV29-1,.,14,CSVGSGVLPKGYTF
TRBJ1-2,TRBV18,.,13,CASSPGQGYGYTF
TRBJ1-1,TRBV29-1,.,15,CSVGGGSGQNTEAFF
TRBJ2-1,TRBV14,.,16,CASSQLRGGPYNEQFF
TRBJ2-2,TRBV30,.,13,CAWSGQFTGELFF
TRBJ1-2,TRBV4-3,once,15,CASSQDSGQPTGYTF
TRBJ1-2,TRBV11-2,.,12,CASSLDVYGYTF